This T cell receptor (beta chain) was sequenced in a study of OX40 agonist ivuxolimab in advanced cancers. Whole-study context: At 0.01 to 10 mg/kg, ivuxolimab was administered intravenously to patients every 2 weeks. Study-wide points: Determination of antigen specificity was not performed for the expanded peripheral T cells.

The CDR3 length is 14 residues. V lost 4 bases to trimming and J lost 5 bases; unmatched junction nucleotides: 5. Germline V lookup: CDR1 MGHRA, CDR2 YSYEKL. Turning to this clone: The antigen is undetermined.

Sequencing used immunoSEQ multiplex PCR; TCRdb keeps in-frame clones, though not all of them. The sample has tens of thousands of clones, roughly 73% seen once. This specimen was CD4+ or CD8+ T cells sorted from blood, taken in a trial of the OX40 agonist ivuxolimab. This sequence joins TRBV4-1 and TRBJ2-7; the match to TRBD2 covers 10 bases. This receptor was obtained from an adult with an advanced solid tumor such as melanoma, head and neck, liver or kidney cancer. The CDR3 DNA is TGCGCCAGCAGCCTACTAGCGGGGCCCCACGAGCAGTACTTC. This codes for CASSLLAGPHEQYF.